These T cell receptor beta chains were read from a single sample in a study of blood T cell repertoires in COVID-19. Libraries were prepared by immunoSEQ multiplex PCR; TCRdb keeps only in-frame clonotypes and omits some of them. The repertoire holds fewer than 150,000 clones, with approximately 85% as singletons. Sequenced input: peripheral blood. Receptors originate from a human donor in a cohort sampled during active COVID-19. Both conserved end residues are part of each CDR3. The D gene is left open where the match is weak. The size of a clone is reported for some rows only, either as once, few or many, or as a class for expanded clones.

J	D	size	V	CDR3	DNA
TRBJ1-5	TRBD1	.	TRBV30	CAWSGGQGGQPQHF	TGTGCCTGGAGTGGTGGACAGGGGGGTCAGCCCCAGCATTTT
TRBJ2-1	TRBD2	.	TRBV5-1	CATGAGGRGNEQFF	TGCGCAACCGGCGCGGGGGGGCGGGGCAATGAGCAGTTCTTC
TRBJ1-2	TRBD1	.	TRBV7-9	CASSFKPRGQGISYGYTF	TGTGCCAGCAGCTTTAAGCCCCGAGGACAGGGGATTAGCTATGGCTACACCTTC
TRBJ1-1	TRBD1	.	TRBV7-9	CASSPAAGGTEAFF	TGTGCCAGCAGCCCGGCCGCAGGGGGCACTGAAGCTTTCTTT
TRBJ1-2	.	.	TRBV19	CASSVDSGAPDGYTF	TGTGCCAGTAGTGTCGACAGCGGGGCCCCTGATGGCTACACCTTC
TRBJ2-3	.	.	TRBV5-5	CASSLGLTSPDTQYF	TGTGCCAGCAGCTTGGGGTTGACTAGTCCGGATACGCAGTATTTT
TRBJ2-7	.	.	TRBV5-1	CASSLDWTYEQYF	TGCGCCAGCAGCTTAGACTGGACCTACGAGCAGTACTTC
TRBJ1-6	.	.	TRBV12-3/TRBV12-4	CASNSGLSPLHF	TGTGCCAGTAATTCGGGTCTTTCACCCCTCCACTTT
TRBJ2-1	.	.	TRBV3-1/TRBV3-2	CASSQDGRAYNEQFF	TGTGCCAGCAGCCAAGACGGCAGGGCCTACAATGAGCAGTTCTTC
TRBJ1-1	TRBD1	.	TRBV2	CASSELRGRSTEAFF	TGTGCCAGCAGTGAACTCAGGGGGCGGAGCACTGAAGCTTTCTTT
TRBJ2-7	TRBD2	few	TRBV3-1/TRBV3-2	CASSHSGLAGGAGSYEQYF	TGTGCCAGCAGCCACTCTGGACTAGCGGGGGGGGCCGGATCCTACGAGCAGTACTTC
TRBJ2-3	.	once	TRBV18	CASSPNADTQYF	TGTGCCAGCTCACCTAATGCAGATACGCAGTATTTT
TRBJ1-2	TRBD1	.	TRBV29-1	CSVEGGSTGPYGYTF	TGCAGCGTTGAAGGTGGATCGACAGGGCCGTATGGCTACACCTTC
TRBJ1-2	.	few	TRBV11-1	CASSSTGSGGYTF	TGTGCCAGCAGCTCCACCGGCTCAGGAGGCTACACCTTC
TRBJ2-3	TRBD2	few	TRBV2	CASSGSGGATDTQYF	TGTGCCAGCAGTGGTAGCGGGGGGGCCACAGATACGCAGTATTTT
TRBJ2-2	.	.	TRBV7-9	CASSVEAGELFF	TGTGCCAGCAGCGTGGAGGCCGGGGAGCTGTTTTTT
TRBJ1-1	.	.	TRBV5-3	CARSLVAFGQHTEAFF	TGTGCCAGAAGCTTGGTCGCTTTCGGACAGCACACAGAAGCTTTCTTT
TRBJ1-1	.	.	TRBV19	CASTNRWQAGMGAFF	TGTGCCAGTACCAATAGGTGGCAGGCGGGGATGGGAGCTTTCTTT
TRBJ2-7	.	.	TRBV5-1	CASMDSLYEQYF	TGCGCCAGCATGGACAGCCTCTACGAGCAGTACTTC
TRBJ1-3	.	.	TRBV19	CASSISKDTSGNTIYF	TGTGCCAGTAGTATAAGTAAAGACACCTCTGGAAACACCATATATTTT
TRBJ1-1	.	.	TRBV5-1	CASSLGGGNTEAFF	TGCGCCAGCAGCTTGGGAGGGGGGAACACTGAAGCTTTCTTT
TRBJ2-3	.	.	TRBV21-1	CASSKGAGESRTDTQYF	TGTGCCAGCAGCAAAGGGGCGGGGGAGTCGCGGACAGATACGCAGTATTTT
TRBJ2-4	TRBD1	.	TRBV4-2	CASSQKTGQTKNIQYF	TGTGCCAGCAGCCAGAAGACGGGACAGACCAAAAACATTCAGTACTTC
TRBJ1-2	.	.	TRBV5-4	CASSYRVDGYTF	TGTGCCAGCAGCTACAGGGTAGATGGCTACACCTTC
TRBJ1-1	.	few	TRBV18	CASSVGQTNTEAFF	TGTGCCAGCTCGGTCGGACAGACGAACACTGAAGCTTTCTTT
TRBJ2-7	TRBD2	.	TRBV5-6	CASSLGSSGGAFSGEQYF	TGTGCCAGCAGCTTGGGATCCAGCGGGGGCGCATTCTCGGGCGAGCAGTACTTC
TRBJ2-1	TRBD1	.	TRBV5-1	CASSLDRGPPNGQFF	TGCGCCAGCAGCTTGGACAGGGGACCCCCGAATGGGCAGTTCTTC
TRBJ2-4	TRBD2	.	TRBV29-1	CSVSGLLAKNIQYF	TGCAGCGTTTCGGGACTATTAGCCAAAAACATTCAGTACTTC
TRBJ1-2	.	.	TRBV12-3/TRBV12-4	CASSYVAGSGYTF	TGTGCCAGCAGCTATGTCGCGGGAAGTGGCTACACCTTC
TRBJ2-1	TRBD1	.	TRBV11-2	CASSERAGTGSYNEQFF	TGTGCCAGCAGCGAAAGGGCCGGGACAGGGTCCTACAATGAGCAGTTCTTC
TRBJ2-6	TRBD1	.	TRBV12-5	CASGWAIGTGLTGANVLTF	TGTGCTAGTGGTTGGGCTATCGGGACAGGGTTAACTGGGGCCAACGTCCTGACTTTC
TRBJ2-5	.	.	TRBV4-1	CASSRRQAQETQYF	TGCGCCAGCAGCCGACGACAGGCCCAAGAGACCCAGTACTTC
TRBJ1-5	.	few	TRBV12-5	CASALQTLSNQPQHF	TGTGCTAGTGCCTTACAGACACTTAGCAATCAGCCCCAGCATTTT
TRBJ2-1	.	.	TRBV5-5	CASSYPSGDNEQFF	TGTGCCAGCAGCTACCCGTCAGGGGACAATGAGCAGTTCTTC
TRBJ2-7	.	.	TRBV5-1	CASSTDWAAEQYF	TGCGCCAGCAGCACGGACTGGGCAGCCGAGCAGTACTTC
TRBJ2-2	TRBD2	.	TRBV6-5	CASRTRGGPTGELFF	TGTGCCAGCAGAACACGGGGGGGCCCCACCGGGGAGCTGTTTTTT
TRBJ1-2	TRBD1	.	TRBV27	CASSLIYPGLPGTANYGYTF	TGTGCCAGCAGTTTAATTTACCCAGGACTACCCGGGACAGCGAACTATGGCTACACCTTC
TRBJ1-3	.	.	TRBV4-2	CASSRELESSGNTIYF	TGTGCCAGCAGCCGTGAACTAGAAAGCTCTGGAAACACCATATATTTT
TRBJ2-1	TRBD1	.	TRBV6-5	CASRFGQGNGEQFF	TGTGCCAGCAGGTTCGGACAGGGAAATGGTGAGCAGTTCTTC
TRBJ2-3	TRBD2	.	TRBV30	CAWSGGTSVSYF	TGTGCCTGGAGTGGAGGGACTAGTGTTTCGTATTTT
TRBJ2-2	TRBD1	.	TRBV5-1	CASSSTPTQGAGELFF	TGCGCCAGCAGCTCGACTCCAACTCAGGGGGCCGGGGAGCTGTTTTTT
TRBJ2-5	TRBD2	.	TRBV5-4	CASSLLLAGGGGTQYF	TGTGCCAGCAGCTTGCTCCTAGCGGGAGGTGGAGGGACCCAGTACTTC
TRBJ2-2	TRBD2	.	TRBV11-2	CASSLGGTNTGELFF	TGTGCCAGCAGCCTCGGGGGGACGAACACCGGGGAGCTGTTTTTT
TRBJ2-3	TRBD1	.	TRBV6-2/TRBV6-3	CASSYSKRTGFSTDTQYF	TGTGCCAGCAGTTACTCAAAAAGGACAGGGTTTAGCACAGATACGCAGTATTTT
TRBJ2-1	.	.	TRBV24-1	CATSGNEVGPNEQFF	TGTGCCACCAGTGGGAATGAGGTAGGCCCCAATGAGCAGTTCTTC
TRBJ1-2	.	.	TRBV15	CATSSTFVDYGYTF	TGTGCCACCAGCAGTACCTTTGTAGACTATGGCTACACCTTC